This TCR beta chain emerged from a study of T cells in women clearing cervical HPV infection. Background on the study: Cases: HPV16-related CIN3 or worse on histology, a couple of invasive cancers. Cases' blood sampling followed lesion detection by median about 21 weeks (90 to 200). Study results and limitations: TRBV6-7 relative abundance averaged roughly 0.1% in cases and around 0.17% in controls.

This CDR3 region has 15 residues. Trimming shortened V by 0 bases and J by 7 bases, and 13 bases separated the two germline ends. Germline CDR1 reads GTSNPN; CDR2 reads SVGIG (reference sequence). Some clones are missing from TCRdb's copy, which holds only in-frame ones; the method was immunoSEQ multiplex PCR. Its table records 30,000 to 45,000 clones. About this clone itself: What it recognizes is unknown. The read terminates 3 residues ahead of where the CDR3 ends, so the germline J gene completes it.

This chain connects TRBV30 to TRBJ1-6; a weak D match, TRBD1 (5 bases). Sequencing input: blood buffy coat. This TCR derives from a woman aged 18 to 69 with a cervical HPV16 infection that either progressed to CIN3+ or cleared (not recorded which). The CDR3 spells CAWSVWGWVNSPLHF. CDR3 DNA, as far as it was read: TGTGCCTGGAGTGTGTGGGGCTGGGTAAATTCACCC.